This T cell receptor (beta chain) was captured in a study of blood T cell repertoires in COVID-19. This clone was counted a single time. The protocol was immunoSEQ multiplex PCR, while the TCRdb copy is restricted to in-frame clones and leaves out a portion. This sample has about 140,000 clones, with about nine tenths found just once. V lost 6 bases, J lost 4 bases, and 9 bases lay in between. This CDR3 comprises 12 residues. This TCR was sampled from a woman of 80 years or more with acute or convalescent COVID-19. The gene calls are TRBV12-3 or TRBV12-4 and TRBJ1-1, with D perhaps TRBD1 (5 bases). The sample consisted of peripheral blood. CDR3 sequence: CASSRQITEAFF. The CDR3 DNA reads TGTGCCAGCAGCAGACAGATCACTGAAGCTTTCTTT.